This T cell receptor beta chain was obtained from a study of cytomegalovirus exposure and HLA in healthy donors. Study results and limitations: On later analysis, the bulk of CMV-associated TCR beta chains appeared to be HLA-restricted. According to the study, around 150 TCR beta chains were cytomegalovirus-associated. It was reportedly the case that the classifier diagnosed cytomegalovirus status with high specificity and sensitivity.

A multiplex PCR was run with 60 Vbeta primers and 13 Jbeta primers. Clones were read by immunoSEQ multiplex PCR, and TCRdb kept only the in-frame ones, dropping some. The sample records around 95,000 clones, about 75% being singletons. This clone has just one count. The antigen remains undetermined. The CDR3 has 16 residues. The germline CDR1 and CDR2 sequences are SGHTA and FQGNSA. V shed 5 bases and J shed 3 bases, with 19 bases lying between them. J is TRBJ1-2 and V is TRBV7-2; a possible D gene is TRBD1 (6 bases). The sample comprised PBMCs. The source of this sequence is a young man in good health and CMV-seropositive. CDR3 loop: CASSPAVQGWDYGYTF. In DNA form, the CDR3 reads TGTGCCAGCAGCCCGGCGGTACAGGGCTGGGACTATGGCTACACCTTC.